The present T cell receptor (beta chain) was sequenced within a study of cytomegalovirus exposure and HLA in healthy donors. The PCR used 60 Vbeta and 13 Jbeta primers. How the authors handled the data: A later analysis counted 65 million to 95 million unique TCR beta chains, about 11 million shared. Method: immunoSEQ multiplex PCR; TCRdb's copy keeps in-frame clones and lacks some. V, J and clone size reflect that table, while D and trimming were determined from the DNA. The table has about 120,000 clones, 9% to 10% seen once. Whole-study findings and limits: V- and J-gene trimming in TCR beta was tied to a missense DCLRE1C variant by an analysis performed later. A later analysis associated 16,000 or so TCR beta sequences with HLA alleles at a 0.05 false discovery rate.

All the people who gave samples were healthy bone marrow donors. Remarks on this clone: Its specificity is unknown.

Sequencing input: PBMCs. The origin of this receptor is a man aged 30 to 39 in good health and CMV-seronegative.

For the CDR3, the DNA is TGTGCCAGCAGTGAAGCGCTTCGACAAGGCAGGGCAAGCACAGATACGCAGTATTTT. The encoded protein is CASSEALRQGRASTDTQYF. This chain links TRBV2 with TRBJ2-3; maybe TRBD1 (5 bases). Germline loops: CDR1 SNHLY, CDR2 FYNNEI. Trimming pared 0 bases from V and 0 bases from J, leaving 19 bases between. The CDR3 is 19 residues long.